The 32 T cell receptor beta chains below come from one sample, sequenced in a study of monozygotic twins with inflammatory bowel disease. TCRdb reprocessed the 5' RACE reads and stores each CDR3 protein as one record, lacking DNA. This table lists 150,000 to 200,000 distinct CDR3 sequences. Sequencing input: blood. Receptors were obtained from a human donor with ulcerative colitis or Crohn's disease, or a healthy co-twin of an affected twin (not recorded which).

CDR3: CASSQGLAGPHNEQFF. V is TRBV3-1 and J is TRBJ2-1; TCRdb's D gene call, TRBD2, goes unchecked for lack of DNA. The CDR3 contains 16 residues. Germline values: CDR1 LGHDT, CDR2 YNNKEL (reference sequence).

The rearrangement links TRBV5-1 to TRBJ2-3; the TCRdb call, TRBD1, lacks DNA for checking. CDR1 SGHRS and CDR2 YFSETQ come from the germline V gene. This CDR3 comprises 17 residues. CDR3 amino acids: CASSLARRQGITDTQYF.

The CDR3 spells CASSTVGGNEQFF. V gene TRBV7-2 combines with J gene TRBJ2-1; TCRdb designates TRBD1, a call that cannot be tested without DNA. This CDR3 is built from 13 residues. Per germline, CDR1 SGHTA and CDR2 FQGNSA.

This chain links TRBV29-1 with TRBJ1-6; lacking DNA, the TRBD1 call made by TCRdb goes unchecked. From germline, CDR1 is SQVTM and CDR2 ANQGSEA. The CDR3 covers 13 residues. The CDR3 reads CSVGIGEGSPFHF.

The chain links TRBV11-2 to TRBJ2-2. The V gene's germline CDR1 is SGHAT and CDR2 FQNNGV. The CDR3 covers 12 residues. This CDR3 is CASSTSRGELFF.

The chain recombines TRBV5-1 with TRBJ2-5; no DNA is available, so the TRBD2 call from TCRdb remains unchecked. The CDR3 is made up of 15 amino acids. The germline V gene encodes CDR1 SGHRS and CDR2 YFSETQ. The CDR3 here is CASSLAGTSGETQYF.

The gene calls are TRBV4-3 and TRBJ2-7; no DNA is available, so the TRBD2 call from TCRdb remains unchecked. Germline CDR1 reads LGHNA; CDR2 reads YSLEER. This CDR3 comprises 15 residues. CDR3 residues: CASSQFPSGTYEQYF.

The chain links TRBV20-1 to TRBJ2-7; TCRdb reports TRBD1, a call that lacks DNA to check it against. Germline V gene sequence: CDR1 DFQATT, CDR2 SNEGSKA (reference sequence). The CDR3 totals 14 residues. This CDR3 is CSAPRAGASYEQYF.

The chain's CDR3 is CASSLGRLVSLTDTQYF. V usage is TRBV7-2 and J usage is TRBJ2-3; TCRdb's assignment of TRBD2 cannot be checked, as there is no DNA. This CDR3 spans 17 amino acids. Per germline, CDR1 SGHTA and CDR2 FQGNSA.

V and J are TRBV19 and TRBJ2-1; TCRdb indicates TRBD1, and absent DNA this call remains unverified. Germline V gives CDR1 LNHDA, CDR2 SQIVND (reference sequence). The CDR3 is 14 residues long. This CDR3 reads CASRVGGSYNEQFF.

The rearrangement links TRBV19 to TRBJ2-5; TCRdb reports TRBD2, a call that lacks DNA to check it against. The V gene's germline CDR1 is LNHDA and CDR2 SQIVND (reference sequence). This CDR3 comprises 16 residues. The CDR3 sequence is CASKGRFGRRRETQYF.

This chain links TRBV20-1 with TRBJ1-5. The V gene's germline CDR1 is DFQATT and CDR2 SNEGSKA (reference sequence). The CDR3 sequence is 14 residues long. The CDR3 is CSARDPRAGQPQHF.

V and J are TRBV19 and TRBJ1-5; the TCRdb D gene call, TRBD1, has no DNA to confirm it. The V gene's germline CDR1 is LNHDA and CDR2 SQIVND (reference sequence). This CDR3 is 15 amino acids long. CDR3 in amino acids: CATVEGDYSNQPQHF. The whole variable domain, remainder taken from reference TRBV19 and TRBJ1-5, is DGGITQSPKYLFRKEGQNVTLSCEQNLNHDAMYWYRQDPGQGLRLIYYSQIVNDFQKGDIAEGYSVSREKKESFPLTVTSAQKNPTAFYLCATVEGDYSNQPQHFGDGTRLSIL.

V and J are TRBV5-1 and TRBJ1-2. The germline V gene encodes CDR1 SGHRS and CDR2 YFSETQ. The CDR3 spans 16 residues. The CDR3 is CASSLGALGETYGYTF.

The CDR3 is CAWSVAGLGRKTQYF. The chain links TRBV30 to TRBJ2-5. This CDR3 comprises 15 residues. Germline assignment: CDR1 GTSNPN and CDR2 SVGIG (reference sequence).

The chain links TRBV10-3 to TRBJ1-5; with no DNA, the TCRdb D assignment of TRBD1 cannot be verified. The CDR3 length is 14 residues. CDR1 and CDR2 from the germline V gene are ENHRY and SYGVKD. CDR3 region: CAISEGTRGQPQHF.

This chain joins TRBV15 and TRBJ2-3. This CDR3 is built from 15 residues. CDR1 and CDR2 (germline): LNHNV, YYDKDF (reference sequence). CDR3 amino acids: CATSRSGPSTDTQYF.

V gene TRBV5-1 combines with J gene TRBJ2-3. The germline CDR1 and CDR2 sequences are SGHRS and YFSETQ. This CDR3 comprises 14 residues. CDR3 residues: CASSWGLSEDTQYF.

This rearrangement joins TRBV7-6 to TRBJ2-1. Germline CDR1 reads SGHVS; CDR2 reads FNYEAQ. The CDR3 contains 15 residues. CDR3 in amino acids: CASSLDVGHYNEQFF.

The chain carries TRBV12-3 or TRBV12-4 and TRBJ2-3. This CDR3 is 14 amino acids long. The CDR3 protein is CASSAQTSTDTQYF.

V is TRBV7-2 and J is TRBJ2-7; there is no DNA to check the TCRdb D call of TRBD2. From germline, CDR1 is SGHTA and CDR2 FQGNSA. CDR3 length equals 15 residues. This chain's CDR3 is CASSLREGFSYEQYF.

V is TRBV5-1 and J is TRBJ1-3; TCRdb returns TRBD1, unconfirmable since there is no DNA. This CDR3 comprises 15 residues. CDR1 is SGHRS, CDR2 YFSETQ, per germline. CDR3 region: CASSRTGGSGNTIYF. The full variable domain, in which reference TRBV5-1 and TRBJ1-3 provide the parts outside the CDR3, is KAGVTQTPRYLIKTRGQQVTLSCSPISGHRSVSWYQQTPGQGLQFLFEYFSETQRNKGNFPGRFSGRQFSNSRSEMNVSTLELGDSALYLCASSRTGGSGNTIYFGEGSWLTVV.

The chain couples TRBV7-8 to TRBJ1-1; TCRdb names TRBD1, which stays unverified in the absence of DNA. The CDR3 loop spans 16 amino acids. CDR1 is SGHVS and CDR2 is FQNEAQ in the germline V gene. The CDR3 sequence is CASSSSRDRGLREAFF.

This sequence joins TRBV5-1 and TRBJ1-3; TCRdb selects TRBD1, and the lack of DNA leaves this call unchecked. The CDR3 consists of 16 residues. Per the germline V gene, CDR1 is SGHRS and CDR2 is YFSETQ. CDR3 sequence: CASSGEGGTWDNTIYF.

CDR3 region: CASSLPQGYNEQFF. This chain connects TRBV12-3 or TRBV12-4 to TRBJ2-1; TCRdb picks TRBD1, but there is no DNA to check that call. CDR3 length equals 14 residues.

The gene calls are TRBV6-5 and TRBJ2-7; there is no DNA to check the TCRdb D call of TRBD1. Germline V gene lookup returns CDR1 MNHEY and CDR2 SVGAGI. The CDR3 length is 15 residues. The chain's CDR3 is CASSYGGGGSHEQYF.

The chain carries TRBV14 and TRBJ2-2; the D gene TCRdb calls, TRBD2, cannot be checked with no DNA. Germline V lookup: CDR1 SGHDN, CDR2 FVKESK. There are 17 residues in the CDR3. The CDR3 here is CASSQLLVAGNTGELFF.

The CDR3 protein is CAWATSGTQEAQYF. V gene TRBV30 combines with J gene TRBJ2-5; the TCRdb call, TRBD2, lacks DNA for checking. CDR1 and CDR2 from the germline V gene are GTSNPN and SVGIG (reference sequence). This CDR3 spans 14 amino acids.

The rearrangement uses TRBV3-1 and TRBJ1-4; TCRdb's D call of TRBD1 is untestable without DNA. CDR1 is LGHDT and CDR2 is YNNKEL in the germline V gene (reference sequence). The CDR3 spans 14 residues. The CDR3 is CASSPAGQVMRLFF.

The genes are TRBV4-3 and TRBJ2-7; TCRdb's D gene call, TRBD1, goes unchecked for lack of DNA. The CDR3 covers 17 residues. Looked up from germline, CDR1 is LGHNA and CDR2 is YSLEER. This CDR3 reads CASSQDLSTGITYEQYF.

The chain has TRBV28 and TRBJ2-2. CDR1 and CDR2 (germline): MDHEN, SYDVKM. The CDR3 has 13 residues. CDR3 residues: CASSQGNFGELFF.

CDR3 in amino acids: CASSPSGPQETQYF. The chain has TRBV7-2 and TRBJ2-5; TCRdb's D call, TRBD2, is unchecked because there is no DNA. CDR3 size: 14 residues. Germline CDR1 SGHTA, CDR2 FQGNSA.